A single sample gave rise to the 19 T cell receptor beta chains below, sequenced in a study of blood T cell repertoires in COVID-19. Generated by immunoSEQ multiplex PCR, the TCRdb table keeps only in-frame clones and is missing some. The table has about 150,000 clones, about 87% seen once; the top ten hold roughly 2.5%. The sample taken for sequencing was peripheral blood. The source is a human donor with COVID-19, enrolled during active disease. The donor label of this sample is uncertain.

The chain links TRBV4-1 to TRBJ1-5; possibly TRBD1 for D (5 bases). CDR1 is MGHRA and CDR2 is YSYEKL in the germline V gene. This CDR3 spans 14 amino acids. V lost 1 base and J 4 bases, leaving 8 bases between the germline ends. The CDR3 DNA follows: TGCGCCAGCAGCCAAGGGGAGGGGAATCAGCCCCAGCATTTT. It yields the protein CASSQGEGNQPQHF.

This clone has more than one count but fewer than ten. J is TRBJ1-1 and V is TRBV7-9, with 8 bases aligning to TRBD1. With V trimmed by 5 bases and J by 1 base, 6 bases remained unmatched. The CDR3 has 15 amino acids. From germline, CDR1 is SEHNR and CDR2 FQNEAQ (reference sequence). This CDR3 is CASSTDRGENTEAFF. CDR3 nucleotides: TGTGCCAGCAGCACCGACAGGGGTGAGAACACTGAAGCTTTCTTT.

Of note for this clone: This same CDR3 is encoded by further DNA sequences in the sample. The V call is TRBV5-1, the J call TRBJ2-3; TRBD2 matches 13 bases. The V segment lost 4 bases and the J segment 0 bases; nucleotides outside the gene matches: 5. In germline, CDR1 is SGHRS, CDR2 YFSETQ. This CDR3 has 17 residues. CDR3 bases: TGCGCCAGCAGCCTGGGGACTAGCGGGGTTAGCACAGATACGCAGTATTTT. Translation gives CASSLGTSGVSTDTQYF.

This clone was counted between two and nine times. This chain uses TRBV7-9 with TRBJ2-7; 15 bases are a match to TRBD2. The germline V gene has CDR1 SEHNR and CDR2 FQNEAQ (reference sequence). The CDR3 loop spans 19 amino acids. Trimming removed 1 base from V and 3 bases from J; junction bases left unmatched: 10. Here the CDR3 DNA reads TGTGCCAGCAGCTTAGTACGGTTGGGACTAGCGGGGGGTTTCTACGAGCAGTACTTC. This encodes CASSLVRLGLAGGFYEQYF.

V and J are TRBV7-9 and TRBJ1-6; D is ambiguous. Trimming removed 2 bases from V and 9 bases from J, with 11 bases in between. CDR1 SEHNR and CDR2 FQNEAQ come from the germline V gene (reference sequence). The length of the CDR3 is 14 residues. The CDR3 region has the DNA TGTGCCAGCAGCTTAACAGTCCTTGGTTCACCCCTCCACTTT. Its translation is CASSLTVLGSPLHF.

The gene calls are TRBV10-3 and TRBJ1-3; D is uncertain. The CDR3 is 13 residues long. CDR1 and CDR2 from the germline V gene are ENHRY and SYGVKD. Trimming pared 7 bases from V and 1 base from J, leaving 8 bases between. The CDR3 coding sequence is TGTGCCATCAAAGACACATCTGGAAACACCATATATTTT. Translating gives CAIKDTSGNTIYF.

The CDR3 region has the DNA TGTGCCAGCAGTTCTCTTGGACATCCGAACACTGAAGCTTTCTTT. The encoded protein is CASSSLGHPNTEAFF. V and J are TRBV6-2 or TRBV6-3 and TRBJ1-1, with a weak D call TRBD1 (5 bases). V was shortened by 4 bases and J by 1 base, with 13 bases between the two germline ends. Germline CDR1 and CDR2: MNHEY and SVGEGT. The CDR3 runs to 15 residues.

Turning to this clone: Other DNA variants within this sample encode the same CDR3. J is TRBJ1-5 and V is TRBV6-6, with 9 bases aligning to TRBD1. CDR1 and CDR2 from the germline V gene are MNHNY and SVGAGI (reference sequence). CDR3 length: 13 residues. V was clipped by 5 bases and J by 7 bases; unmatched bases: 3. The CDR3 region is CASSRGQGQPQHF. The CDR3 DNA follows: TGTGCCAGCAGTAGGGGACAGGGCCAGCCCCAGCATTTT.

The V and J genes are TRBV18 and TRBJ1-5; a weak D match, TRBD1 (6 bases). The CDR3 extends over 15 amino acids. The ends were cut back, 3 bases at V and 3 bases at J, with 12 bases in the middle. The germline V gene encodes CDR1 KGHSH and CDR2 LQKENI. CDR3 residues: CASSPRQAANQPQHF. For the CDR3, the DNA is TGTGCCAGCTCACCCAGACAGGCCGCCAATCAGCCCCAGCATTTT.

The CDR3 nucleotides read TGTGCCAGCAATCGACAGGGACCGGAGTATGGCTACACCTTC. Its translation: CASNRQGPEYGYTF. The chain is built from TRBV2 and TRBJ1-2, with 7 bases fitting TRBD1. CDR1 and CDR2 (germline): SNHLY, FYNNEI. The CDR3 extends over 14 amino acids. Trimming took 7 bases from V and 5 from J; bases not matched to a gene: 10.

In DNA, the CDR3 is TGTGCCAGCAGCCTGGATCGGACAGGAGGTAGAGAGACCCAGTACTTC. Translating gives CASSLDRTGGRETQYF. The chain couples TRBV11-1 to TRBJ2-5; 7 bases match TRBD1. This CDR3 comprises 16 residues. The germline CDR1 and CDR2 sequences are SGHAT and FQDESV (reference sequence). Trimming at V came to 5 bases and at J to 4 bases, leaving 13 bases not matched to a gene.

The rearrangement links TRBV5-1 to TRBJ1-2; D remains ambiguous. V gave up 0 bases and J gave up 7 bases, with 13 bases separating them. CDR1 is SGHRS and CDR2 is YFSETQ in the germline V gene. The CDR3 runs 14 residues. The CDR3 DNA sequence: TGCGCCAGCAGCTTGGTGTCGGGTATCCCTGGCTACACCTTC. This sequence encodes CASSLVSGIPGYTF.

This clone was seen a handful of times. The chain links TRBV11-3 to TRBJ2-7, with 8 bases aligning to TRBD1. Germline assignment: CDR1 SGHNT and CDR2 YENEEA. The CDR3 is made up of 15 amino acids. The ends lost 4 bases at V and 5 bases at J; junction bases unmatched: 10. The CDR3 loop reads CASSSRGQDYHEQYF. Here the CDR3 DNA reads TGTGCCAGCAGCTCACGGGGACAGGATTATCACGAGCAGTACTTC.

Regarding this clone: The sample contains more than one DNA sequence encoding this CDR3. The rearrangement uses TRBV3-1 (or the pseudogene TRBV3-2) and TRBJ1-3; a possible D gene is TRBD1 (6 bases). Germline-derived CDR1 and CDR2 are LGHDT and YNNKEL (reference sequence). V shed 2 bases and J shed 4 bases, with 9 bases lying between them. The CDR3 is 14 residues long. The CDR3 loop reads CASSQRGGGNTIYF. The DNA for the CDR3 is TGTGCCAGCAGCCAAAGAGGGGGAGGAAACACCATATATTTT.

The chain combines TRBV5-4 with TRBJ2-3; D is undetermined. CDR1 and CDR2 (germline): SGHNT, YYREEE (reference sequence). CDR3 size: 13 residues. Trimming left V 1 base short and J 1 base short, with 4 bases between. This CDR3 reads CASSLFGTDTQYF. In DNA form, the CDR3 reads TGTGCCAGCAGCTTGTTCGGCACAGATACGCAGTATTTT.

The chain carries TRBV29-1 and TRBJ1-1; D ambiguous. Trimming left V 4 bases short and J 2 bases short, with 11 bases between. Germline V gene data show CDR1 as SQVTM and CDR2 as ANQGSEA. The CDR3 has 13 residues. CDR3 region: CSVARGLNTEAFF. CDR3 DNA: TGCAGCGTTGCGAGAGGGCTTAACACTGAAGCTTTCTTT.

This rearrangement joins TRBV2 to TRBJ2-7; 7 bases line up with TRBD2. V lost 9 bases and J lost 9; bases outside the gene matches: 11. Looked up from germline, CDR1 is SNHLY and CDR2 is FYNNEI. The CDR3 length is 12 residues. The CDR3 DNA is TGTGCCAGGGGGGACCGAGCGGGGTGGCAGTACTTC. It specifies CARGDRAGWQYF.

This CDR3 is CASSIAAGYRDEQFF. Written as DNA, the CDR3 is TGTGCCAGTAGTATAGCGGCAGGGTACAGGGATGAGCAGTTCTTC. J is TRBJ2-1 and V is TRBV19, with D possibly TRBD1 on 6 matching bases. In germline, CDR1 is LNHDA, CDR2 SQIVND (reference sequence). The CDR3 runs 15 residues. Deletions cut 1 base from V and 8 bases from J, with 15 bases between.

This clone was detected a few times. CDR3 bases: TGTGCCAGCAGTACGGGACAGGGTCAGCCCCAGCATTTT. Its protein product is CASSTGQGQPQHF. The chain combines TRBV6-6 with TRBJ1-5; 9 bases align to TRBD1. From germline, CDR1 is MNHNY and CDR2 SVGAGI (reference sequence). The CDR3 contains 13 residues. The V gene end was trimmed by 5 bases and the J gene end by 6 bases; junction bases not matched to a gene: 2.